In this sample, the clone carrying this T cell receptor beta chain turned up a few times. This CDR3 comprises 16 residues. Germline V gene lookup returns CDR1 SGHTA and CDR2 FQGNSA. Trimming took off 0 bases at V and 2 bases at J, with 11 bases between the two ends. The authors reverse transcribed all of the isolated RNA, so sequencing captured expressed TCRB transcripts. The data were produced by immunoSEQ multiplex PCR, yet TCRdb's version contains in-frame clones alone and is incomplete. The sample lists fewer than 150,000 clones, 6% to 7.5% occurring once. The data were obtained in a study of beta chain features in type 1 diabetes.

The source of this sequence is a woman aged 25-40 years in good health. The chain recombines TRBV7-2 with TRBJ1-5, with no clear D. Sequenced material: central memory CD4+ T cells from blood. The CDR3 here is CASSLAAGKGNQPQHF. The DNA for the CDR3 is TGTGCCAGCAGCTTAGCGGCGGGGAAGGGCAATCAGCCCCAGCATTTT.